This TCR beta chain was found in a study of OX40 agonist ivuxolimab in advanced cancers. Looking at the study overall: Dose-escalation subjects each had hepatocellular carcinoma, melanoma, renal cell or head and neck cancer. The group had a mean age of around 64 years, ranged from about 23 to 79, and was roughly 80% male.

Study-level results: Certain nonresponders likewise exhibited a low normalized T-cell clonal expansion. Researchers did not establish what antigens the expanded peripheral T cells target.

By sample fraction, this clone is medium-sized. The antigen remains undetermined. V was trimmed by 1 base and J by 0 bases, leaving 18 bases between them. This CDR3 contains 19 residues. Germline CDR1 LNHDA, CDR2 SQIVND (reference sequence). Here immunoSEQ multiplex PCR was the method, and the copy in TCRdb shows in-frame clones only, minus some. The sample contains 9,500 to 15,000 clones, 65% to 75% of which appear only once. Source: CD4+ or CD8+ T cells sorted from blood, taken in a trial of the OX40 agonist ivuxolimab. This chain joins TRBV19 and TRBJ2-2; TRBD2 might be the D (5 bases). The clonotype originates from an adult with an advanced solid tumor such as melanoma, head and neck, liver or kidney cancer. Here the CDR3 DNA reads TGTGCCAGTAGTATAGGAGCGGTAACAGCGATTTCGAACACCGGGGAGCTGTTTTTT. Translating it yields CASSIGAVTAISNTGELFF.